This section outlines one T cell receptor (beta chain) sequence together with its context. Primers used in a second PCR of about 7 to 12 cycles were a sample-barcoded 5' primer and a J-beta primer mix. TCRdb recomputed calls from the 5' RACE reads with MiXCR, one row per CDR3 protein. This sample has some 1,800,000 distinct CDR3 sequences, with about two fifths found just once. This record comes from a study of blood T cells in healthy people across ages. CDR1 and CDR2 from the germline V gene are DFQATT and SNEGSKA (reference sequence). This CDR3 spans 13 amino acids. Trimming took 6 bases from V and 0 from J, leaving 11 bases between them. The authors drew around 9.4 milliliters of peripheral blood from each donor. Extraction yielded at least 6 micrograms of total RNA per sample.

The receptor comes from a human donor in good health. This chain links TRBV20-1 with TRBJ1-1; no clear D gene. Sequencing was carried out using blood. CDR3 in amino acids: CSAEVGVNTEAFF. The CDR3 DNA follows: TGCAGTGCCGAGGTGGGAGTGAACACTGAAGCTTTCTTT.